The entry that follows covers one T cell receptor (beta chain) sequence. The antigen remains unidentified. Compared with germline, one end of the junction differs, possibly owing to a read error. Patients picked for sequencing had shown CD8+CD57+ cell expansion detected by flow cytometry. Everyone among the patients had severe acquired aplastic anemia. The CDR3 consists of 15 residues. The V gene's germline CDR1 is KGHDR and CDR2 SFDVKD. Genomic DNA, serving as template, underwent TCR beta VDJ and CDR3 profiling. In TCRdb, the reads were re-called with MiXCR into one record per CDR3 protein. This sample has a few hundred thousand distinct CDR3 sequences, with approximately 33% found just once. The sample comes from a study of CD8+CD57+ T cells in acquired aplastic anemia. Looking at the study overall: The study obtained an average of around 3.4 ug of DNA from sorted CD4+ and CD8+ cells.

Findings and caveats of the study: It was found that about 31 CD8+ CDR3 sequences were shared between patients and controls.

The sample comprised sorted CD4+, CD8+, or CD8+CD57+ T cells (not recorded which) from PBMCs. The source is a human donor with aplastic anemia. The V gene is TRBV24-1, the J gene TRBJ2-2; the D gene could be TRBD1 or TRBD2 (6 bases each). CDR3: CASSFAGGQTGELFF. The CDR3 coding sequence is TGTGCCAGCAGTTTCGCCGGGGGACAAACCGGGGAGCTGTTTTTT.